A few counts support the clone carrying this TCR beta chain. TCRdb redid the calling of the RT-PCR reads with MiXCR, one entry per CDR3 protein. This table has fewer than 800,000 distinct CDR3 sequences, 11% to 15% appearing once. The length of the CDR3 is 14 residues. V gave up 3 bases and J gave up 1 base, with 13 bases separating them. The germline gives CDR1 DFQATT, CDR2 SNEGSKA (reference sequence). The sequence was obtained from a female donor in good health, serving as a healthy control. The sample was memory CD4+ T cells from blood. The V gene is TRBV20-1, the J gene TRBJ2-7, with D hard to call. CDR3 protein: CSARARTDSYEQYF. The CDR3 DNA reads as TGCAGTGCTAGGGCCCGGACGGATTCCTACGAGCAGTACTTC.